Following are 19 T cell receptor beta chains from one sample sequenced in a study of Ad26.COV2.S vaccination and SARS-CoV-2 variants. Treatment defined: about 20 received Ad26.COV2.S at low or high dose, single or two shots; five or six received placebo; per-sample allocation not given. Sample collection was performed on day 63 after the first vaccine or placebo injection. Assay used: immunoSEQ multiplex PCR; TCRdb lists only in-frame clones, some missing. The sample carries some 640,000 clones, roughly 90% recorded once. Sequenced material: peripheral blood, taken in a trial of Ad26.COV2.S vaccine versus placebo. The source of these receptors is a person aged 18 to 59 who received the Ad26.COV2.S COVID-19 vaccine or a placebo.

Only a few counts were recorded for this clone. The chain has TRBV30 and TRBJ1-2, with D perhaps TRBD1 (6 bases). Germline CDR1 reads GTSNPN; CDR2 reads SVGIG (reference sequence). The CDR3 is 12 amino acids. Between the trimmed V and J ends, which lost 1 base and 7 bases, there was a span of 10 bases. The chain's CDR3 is CAWSAGGLGYTF. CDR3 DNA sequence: TGTGCCTGGAGTGCGGGGGGCCTTGGCTACACCTTC.

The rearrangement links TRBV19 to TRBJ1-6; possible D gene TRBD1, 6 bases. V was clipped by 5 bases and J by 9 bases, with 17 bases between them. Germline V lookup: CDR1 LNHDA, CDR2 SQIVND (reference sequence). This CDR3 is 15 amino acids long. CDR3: CASSPLTGSTSPLHF. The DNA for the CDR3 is TGTGCCAGTAGTCCCTTGACAGGTTCGACTTCACCCCTCCACTTT.

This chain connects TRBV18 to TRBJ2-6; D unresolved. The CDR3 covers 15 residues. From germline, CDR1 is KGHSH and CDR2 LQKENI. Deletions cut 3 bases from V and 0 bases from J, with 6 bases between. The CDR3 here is CASSPTSSGANVLTF. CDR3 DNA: TGTGCCAGCTCACCCACGAGCTCTGGGGCCAACGTCCTGACTTTC. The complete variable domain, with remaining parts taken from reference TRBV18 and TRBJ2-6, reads NAGVMQNPRHLVRRRGQEARLRCSPMKGHSHVYWYRQLPEEGLKFMVYLQKENIIDESGMPKERFSAEFPKEGPSILRIQQVVRGDSAAYFCASSPTSSGANVLTFGAGSRLTVL.

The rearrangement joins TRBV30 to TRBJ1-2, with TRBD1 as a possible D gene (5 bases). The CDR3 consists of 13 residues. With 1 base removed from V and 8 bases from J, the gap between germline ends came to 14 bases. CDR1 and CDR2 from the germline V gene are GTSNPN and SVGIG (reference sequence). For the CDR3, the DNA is TGTGCCTGGAGTGGGACCGGGGCAGGGGGCTACACCTTC. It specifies CAWSGTGAGGYTF.

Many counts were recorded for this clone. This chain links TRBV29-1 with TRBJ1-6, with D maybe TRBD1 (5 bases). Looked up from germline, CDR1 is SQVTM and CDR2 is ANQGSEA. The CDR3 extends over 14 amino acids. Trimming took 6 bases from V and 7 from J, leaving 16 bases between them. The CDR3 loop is CSVRSQDPNSPLHF. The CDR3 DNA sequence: TGCAGCGTCCGCTCACAGGACCCCAATTCACCCCTCCACTTT.

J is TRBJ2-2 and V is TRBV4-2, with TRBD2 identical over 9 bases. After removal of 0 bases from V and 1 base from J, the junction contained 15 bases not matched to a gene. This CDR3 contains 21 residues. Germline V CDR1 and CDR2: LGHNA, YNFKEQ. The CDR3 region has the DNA TGTGCCAGCAGCCAAGAGACGGTAGCGGGAGCCCGCGTGGTGAACACCGGGGAGCTGTTTTTT. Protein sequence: CASSQETVAGARVVNTGELFF.

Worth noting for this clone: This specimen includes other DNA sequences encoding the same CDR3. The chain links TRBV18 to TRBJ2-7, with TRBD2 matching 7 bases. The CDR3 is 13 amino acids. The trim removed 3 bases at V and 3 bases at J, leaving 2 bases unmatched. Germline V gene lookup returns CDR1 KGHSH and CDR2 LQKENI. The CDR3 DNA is TGTGCCAGCTCACCGAGGACTAGCTACGAGCAGTACTTC. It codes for CASSPRTSYEQYF.

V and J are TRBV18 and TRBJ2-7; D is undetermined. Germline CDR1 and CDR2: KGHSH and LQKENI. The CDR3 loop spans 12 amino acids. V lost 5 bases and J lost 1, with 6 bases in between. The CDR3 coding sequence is TGTGCCAGCTCAGGCCTTTCCTACGAGCAGTACTTC. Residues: CASSGLSYEQYF.

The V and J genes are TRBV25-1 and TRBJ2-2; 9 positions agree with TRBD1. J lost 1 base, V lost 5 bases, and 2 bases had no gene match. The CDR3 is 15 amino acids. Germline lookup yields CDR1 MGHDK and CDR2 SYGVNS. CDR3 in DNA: TGTGCCAGCAGTAAGGGACAGGGGAACACCGGGGAGCTGTTTTTT. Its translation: CASSKGQGNTGELFF.

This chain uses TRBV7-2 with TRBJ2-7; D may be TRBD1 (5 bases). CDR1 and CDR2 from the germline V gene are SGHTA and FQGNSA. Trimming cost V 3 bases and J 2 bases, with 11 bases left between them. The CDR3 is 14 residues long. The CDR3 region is CASSFVGPTYEQYF. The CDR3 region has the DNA TGTGCCAGCAGCTTCGTGGGGCCAACCTACGAGCAGTACTTC.

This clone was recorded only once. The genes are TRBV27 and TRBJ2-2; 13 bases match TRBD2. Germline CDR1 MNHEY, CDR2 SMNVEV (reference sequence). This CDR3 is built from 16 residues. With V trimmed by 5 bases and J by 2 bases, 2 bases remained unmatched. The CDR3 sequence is CASSGLAGVNTGELFF. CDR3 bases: TGTGCCAGCAGTGGACTAGCGGGAGTTAACACCGGGGAGCTGTTTTTT.

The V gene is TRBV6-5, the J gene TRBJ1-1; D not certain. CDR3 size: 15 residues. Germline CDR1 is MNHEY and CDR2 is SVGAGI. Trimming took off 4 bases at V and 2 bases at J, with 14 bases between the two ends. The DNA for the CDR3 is TGTGCCAGCAGTTCAGGAGGGATCGGTAACACTGAAGCTTTCTTT. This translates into CASSSGGIGNTEAFF.

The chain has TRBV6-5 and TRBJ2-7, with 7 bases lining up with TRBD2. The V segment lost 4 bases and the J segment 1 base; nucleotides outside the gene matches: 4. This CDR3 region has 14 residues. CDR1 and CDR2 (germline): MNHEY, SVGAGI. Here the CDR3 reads CASSWGGSSYEQYF. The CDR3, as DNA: TGTGCCAGCAGTTGGGGCGGGAGTTCCTACGAGCAGTACTTC.

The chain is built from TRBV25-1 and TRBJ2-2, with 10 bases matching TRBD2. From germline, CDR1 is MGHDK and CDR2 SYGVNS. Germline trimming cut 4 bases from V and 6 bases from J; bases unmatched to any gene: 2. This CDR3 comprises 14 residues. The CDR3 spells CASSGGTSAGELFF. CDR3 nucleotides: TGTGCCAGCAGTGGCGGGACTAGCGCCGGGGAGCTGTTTTTT.

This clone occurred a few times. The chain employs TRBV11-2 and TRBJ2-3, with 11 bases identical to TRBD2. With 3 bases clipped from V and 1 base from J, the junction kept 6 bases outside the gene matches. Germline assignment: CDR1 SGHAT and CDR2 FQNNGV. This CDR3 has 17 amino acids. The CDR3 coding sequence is TGTGCCAGCAGCTTCCTCCCGGGACTAGCGGGCACAGATACGCAGTATTTT. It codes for CASSFLPGLAGTDTQYF.

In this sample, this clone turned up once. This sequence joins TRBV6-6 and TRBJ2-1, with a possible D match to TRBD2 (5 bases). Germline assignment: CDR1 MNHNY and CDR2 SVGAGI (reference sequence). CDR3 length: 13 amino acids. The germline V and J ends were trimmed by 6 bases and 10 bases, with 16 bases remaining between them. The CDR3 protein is CASRLGGSEEQFF. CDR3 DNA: TGTGCCAGCAGGCTCGGAGGATCGGAGGAGCAGTTCTTC.

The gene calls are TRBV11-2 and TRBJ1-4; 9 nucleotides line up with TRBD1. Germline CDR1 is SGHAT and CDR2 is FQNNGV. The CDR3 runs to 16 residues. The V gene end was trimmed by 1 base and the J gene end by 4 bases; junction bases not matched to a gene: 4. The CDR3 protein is CASSLGGQGYNEKLFF. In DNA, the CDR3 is TGTGCCAGCAGCTTAGGGGGACAGGGATATAATGAAAAACTGTTTTTT. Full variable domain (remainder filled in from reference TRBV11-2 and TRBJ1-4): EAGVAQSPRYKIIEKRQSVAFWCNPISGHATLYWYQQILGQGPKLLIQFQNNGVVDDSQLPKDRFSAERLKGVDSTLKIQPAKLEDSAVYLCASSLGGQGYNEKLFFGSGTQLSVL.

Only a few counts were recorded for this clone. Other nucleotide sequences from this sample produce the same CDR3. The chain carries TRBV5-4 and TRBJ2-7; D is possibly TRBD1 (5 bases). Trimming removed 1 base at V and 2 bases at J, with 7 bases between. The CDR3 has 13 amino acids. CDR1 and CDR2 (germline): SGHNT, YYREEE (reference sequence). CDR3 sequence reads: CASSLQGTYEQYF. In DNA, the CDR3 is TGTGCCAGCAGCTTGCAGGGTACCTACGAGCAGTACTTC.

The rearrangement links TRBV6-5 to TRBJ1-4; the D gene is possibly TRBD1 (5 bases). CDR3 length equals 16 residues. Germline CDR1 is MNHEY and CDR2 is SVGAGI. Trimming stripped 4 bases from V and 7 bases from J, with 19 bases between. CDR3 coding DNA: TGTGCCAGCAGTTCCCCCGGGAAAGGGGTTCGTGAAAAACTGTTTTTT. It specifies CASSSPGKGVREKLFF.